This T cell receptor beta chain was captured in a study of blood T cell repertoires in COVID-19. The overall study: Acute and convalescent COVID-19 samples came from the United States, Italy and Spain. Sample material is recorded as cDNA or gDNA derived from T cells, B-cell-depleted T cells, or PBMCs.

Under the authors' procedure: Reference gene primers were amplified, and this amplification served to estimate nucleated cell counts. Produced via immunoSEQ multiplex PCR; TCRdb's table is partial and in-frame only. The V and J calls and clone size were taken over from that table, and D and trimming were inferred from the DNA. Counted here are some 120,000 clones, 90% to 95% occurring once; the ten biggest clones make up 2.1%. It was during active infection that Seattle patients were enrolled and then longitudinally followed. The CDR3 spans 16 residues. Germline lookup yields CDR1 SGHRS and CDR2 YFSETQ. Trimming took off 0 bases at V and 2 bases at J, with 13 bases between the two ends.

Sequencing input: peripheral blood. The chain couples TRBV5-1 to TRBJ2-3; a possible D gene is TRBD1 (6 bases). The sequence derives from a middle-aged man with COVID-19, enrolled during active disease. CDR3 bases: TGCGCCAGCAGCTTGGCCGGGACAAGCCCCACAGATACGCAGTATTTT. It specifies CASSLAGTSPTDTQYF.